What follows describes a single TCR beta chain. This clone showed up just once. Its specific antigen is unknown. It has no much larger one-base neighbor in the sample; base qualities were not kept. This record comes from a study of cytomegalovirus exposure and HLA in healthy donors (dated by TCRdb to about 2017). For context, the study as a whole: The 550 to 750 repertoires of the first cohort and the 95 to 150 validation repertoires were produced on the same platform, according to a later analysis. The study aimed to test whether signatures of past pathogen exposure could be identified by cataloging public T cell receptors. In addition to the first cohort of 500 to 850 subjects, a separate validation cohort of 100 to 150 different subjects was used. To predict cytomegalovirus infection status, the study combined high-throughput TCR immunosequencing, statistical association of individual TCRs with disease status, and machine learning. Results and caveats for the whole study, not just this receptor: A later analysis lacked HLA typing for the validation cohort, so it scored co-occurrence in that cohort across all 110 or so repertoires. In vitro tests confirmed that a few of the cytomegalovirus-associated TCR beta chains recognize cytomegalovirus antigens. The authors suggested that the approach could potentially be generalized to other disease states and immunological phenotypes. The classifier was reported to diagnose cytomegalovirus status with high specificity and sensitivity in both the original cohort and the validation cohort. A later analysis found that TCRs clustered in the first cohort also tended to co-occur in the 110 or so validation repertoires, with 94% of cluster scores above 0. The study gave a list of about 150 TCR beta chains associated with cytomegalovirus. Most TCR sequences were seen in very few donors, while some public TCRs were found in many individuals.

The donors were included in the validation cohort of 100 to 150 subjects, a group kept apart from the 666-subject first cohort. The junction shows trimming of 4 bases on V and 0 bases on J, and the gene matches do not reach 6 bases of it. The germline V gene supplies CDR1 SGDLS and CDR2 YYNGEE. The CDR3 spans 15 residues, from the cysteine through the phenylalanine. Only the CDR3 part of the read is kept: 45 bases, read in frame from the first base. Receptor amplification or capture employed the immunoSEQ multiplex PCR assay. The original pipeline was this. A statistical classification framework was built for diagnosing cytomegalovirus status from the catalog of TCR beta chain sequences. TCRdb provides this immuneACCESS table in a form limited to in-frame rearrangements. Some clones are lacking; in checked studies, under half of them reflect an unresolved V gene, and why the rest are absent is not known. The DNA gave D and trimming, while V, J and clone size come from that table. Across this sample there are 150,000 to 200,000 clones, with around 83% seen only once. The ten largest clones add up to about an eighth of the sample.

The sequencing sample was made of PBMCs. The rearranged chain carries TRBV9 and TRBJ1-2; TRBD1 lines up with 7 middle nucleotides. This clonotype was sampled from a woman in her twenties or thirties in good health and CMV-seropositive. The base sequence is TGTGCCAGCAGCATCCGGGACAGATCTAACTATGGCTACACCTTC. It codes for CASSIRDRSNYGYTF. With the portions outside the CDR3 filled from the reference TRBV9 and TRBJ1-2 genes, the complete variable region becomes DSGVTQTPKHLITATGQRVTLRCSPRSGDLSVYWYQQSLDQGLQFLIQYYNGEERAKGNILERFSAQQFPDLHSELNLSSLELGDSALYFCASSIRDRSNYGYTFGSGTRLTVV.